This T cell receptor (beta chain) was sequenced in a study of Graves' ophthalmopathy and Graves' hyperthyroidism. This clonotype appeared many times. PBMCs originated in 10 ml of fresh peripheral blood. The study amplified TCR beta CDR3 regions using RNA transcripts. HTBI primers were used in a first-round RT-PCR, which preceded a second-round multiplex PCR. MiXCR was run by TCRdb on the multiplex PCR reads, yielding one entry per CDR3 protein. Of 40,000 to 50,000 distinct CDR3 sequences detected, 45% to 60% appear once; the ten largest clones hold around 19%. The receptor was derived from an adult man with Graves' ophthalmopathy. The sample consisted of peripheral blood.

CDR3 coding DNA: TGCAGTGCTAGATTGAACAGGGGGTTCGAAGAGACCCAGTACTTC. This sequence encodes CSARLNRGFEETQYF. V is TRBV20-1 and J is TRBJ2-5; 8 bases are a match to TRBD1. J lost 3 bases, V lost 2 bases, and 8 bases had no gene match. The germline V gene has CDR1 DFQATT and CDR2 SNEGSKA (reference sequence). The length of the CDR3 is 15 residues.